The 25 T cell receptor beta chains below all came from one sample that was sequenced in a study of OX40 agonist ivuxolimab in advanced cancers. Repertoires were generated with immunoSEQ multiplex PCR, while TCRdb's copy carries only in-frame clones and drops some. The data show tens of thousands of clones, almost 85% seen once. This specimen was CD4+ or CD8+ T cells sorted from blood, taken in a trial of the OX40 agonist ivuxolimab. These receptors were collected from an adult with an advanced solid tumor such as melanoma, head and neck, liver or kidney cancer.

This chain joins TRBV9 and TRBJ1-1; weak D call: TRBD1 (5 bases). Trimming stripped 3 bases from V and 4 bases from J, with 22 bases between. Germline V CDR1 and CDR2: SGDLS, YYNGEE. The CDR3 loop spans 17 amino acids. CDR3 sequence: CASSASMGRIKSTEAFF. The DNA for the CDR3 is TGTGCCAGCAGCGCCAGCATGGGACGGATAAAGAGCACTGAAGCTTTCTTT.

The CDR3 DNA reads as TGTGCCAGCAGTAACAACGGTGAGCCCCAGCATTTT. It yields the protein CASSNNGEPQHF. The rearrangement joins TRBV6-6 to TRBJ1-5; D call uncertain. V was cut by 5 bases and J by 8 bases, with 10 bases left in between. The CDR3 extends over 12 amino acids. CDR1 is MNHNY and CDR2 is SVGAGI in the germline V gene (reference sequence).

The J gene is TRBJ2-7, the V gene TRBV6-1, with TRBD2 matching 14 bases. The CDR3 has 15 amino acids. Germline V CDR1 and CDR2: MNHNS, SASEGT. V was clipped by 4 bases and J by 9 bases; unmatched bases: 8. The CDR3 here is CASSAGLAGVKGQYF. For the CDR3, the DNA is TGTGCCAGCAGTGCGGGACTAGCGGGAGTAAAAGGGCAGTACTTC.

This clone turned up a few times. The V and J genes are TRBV5-6 and TRBJ2-5; TRBD1 is a possible D gene (5 bases). Germline CDR1 and CDR2: SGHDT and YYEEEE. CDR3 length equals 14 residues. Trimming left V 2 bases short and J 7 bases short, with 15 bases between. CDR3 DNA: TGTGCCAGCAGCTTCCAAGGGGTCGAAGGGACCCAGTACTTC. Amino acid sequence: CASSFQGVEGTQYF.

Only one count was recorded for this clone. The CDR3 DNA sequence: TGTGCCAGCAGCTTAGTCACAGATACGCAGTATTTT. Translating it yields CASSLVTDTQYF. J is TRBJ2-3 and V is TRBV11-1; no clear D. Trimming cost V 1 base and J 2 bases, with 1 base left between them. CDR1 and CDR2 from the germline V gene are SGHAT and FQDESV (reference sequence). The CDR3 spans 12 residues.

This clone appeared once. This sequence joins TRBV28 and TRBJ1-4; D unresolved. V was cut by 6 bases and J by 7 bases, with 18 bases left in between. Germline V gives CDR1 MDHEN, CDR2 SYDVKM. The CDR3 sequence is 15 residues long. CDR3 coding DNA: TGTGCCAGCAGGGTCTCGGGTCCCCGGACTGAAAAACTGTTTTTT. Encoded protein: CASRVSGPRTEKLFF.

The V and J genes are TRBV6-1 and TRBJ1-2, with D unclear. Deletions cut 4 bases from V and 1 base from J, with 4 bases between. The germline CDR1 and CDR2 sequences are MNHNS and SASEGT. CDR3 size: 12 residues. CDR3 DNA sequence: TGTGCCAGCAGTGTGGGTAACTATGGCTACACCTTC. Translation: CASSVGNYGYTF.

J is TRBJ2-7 and V is TRBV7-2; D is possibly TRBD1 or TRBD2 (5 bases each). The V and J ends lost 5 bases and 1 base respectively, with 9 bases between them. Germline CDR1 is SGHTA and CDR2 is FQGNSA. The CDR3 covers 13 residues. CDR3 sequence reads: CASSRGPSYEQYF. CDR3 in DNA: TGTGCCAGCAGCCGGGGACCTTCCTACGAGCAGTACTTC.

The chain carries TRBV2 and TRBJ2-5, with D unclear. CDR1 is SNHLY, CDR2 FYNNEI, per germline. CDR3 length: 12 amino acids. The V end was cut by 6 bases, the J end by 7 bases, with 12 bases between. CDR3 DNA: TGTGCCAGCAGGGCTACGGATAGGACCCAGTACTTC. Amino acids: CASRATDRTQYF.

The chain joins TRBV6-5 to TRBJ1-2, with a weak D call TRBD1 (5 bases). The V end was cut by 2 bases, the J end by 2 bases, with 15 bases between. Germline V gives CDR1 MNHEY, CDR2 SVGAGI. This CDR3 has 16 residues. Here the CDR3 reads CASSYNADGGNYGYTF. The DNA for the CDR3 is TGTGCCAGCAGTTACAACGCGGACGGGGGGAACTATGGCTACACCTTC.

The chain employs TRBV4-3 and TRBJ1-4; no definite D call. CDR1 is LGHNA and CDR2 is YSLEER in the germline V gene. V was shortened by 0 bases and J by 3 bases, with 8 bases between the two germline ends. The CDR3 contains 15 residues. The CDR3 loop is CASSQDGGPNEKLFF. The CDR3 bases are TGCGCCAGCAGCCAAGATGGTGGACCTAATGAAAAACTGTTTTTT.

The CDR3 reads CASRRRDLARGYTF. The CDR3 nucleotides read TGTGCCAGCAGACGAAGGGATTTGGCTCGGGGCTACACCTTC. This chain uses TRBV28 with TRBJ1-2; D call uncertain. The germline V gene encodes CDR1 MDHEN and CDR2 SYDVKM. CDR3 length: 14 residues. Trimming left V 6 bases short and J 8 bases short, with 19 bases between.

The chain is built from TRBV5-6 and TRBJ2-5, with D maybe TRBD1 (6 bases). Matching the DNA end better, TRBJ2-7 makes the J call doubtful. Per germline, CDR1 SGHDT and CDR2 YYEEEE. CDR3 length equals 14 residues. The CDR3 loop reads CASSRTGPAVEQYF. DNA of the CDR3: TGTGCCAGCAGCCGCACAGGGCCAGCAGTCGAGCAGTACTTC.

The V call is TRBV6-5, the J call TRBJ1-5; D is unresolved. Trimming removed 2 bases from V and 4 bases from J, with 6 bases in between. The CDR3 extends over 13 amino acids. Per the germline V gene, CDR1 is MNHEY and CDR2 is SVGAGI. CDR3 DNA sequence: TGTGCCAGCAGTTACAACCCGAATCAGCCCCAGCATTTT. It codes for CASSYNPNQPQHF.

DNA of the CDR3: TGTGCCAGCAGTTTAGGGGGGAAAGGTGTAGCTTTCTTT. Its translation is CASSLGGKGVAFF. The rearrangement links TRBV28 to TRBJ1-1, with D tentatively TRBD1 (5 bases). V was clipped by 2 bases and J by 10 bases, with 14 bases between them. Germline CDR1 and CDR2: MDHEN and SYDVKM. The CDR3 loop spans 13 amino acids.

This clone showed up just once. The genes are TRBV4-3 and TRBJ1-4, with 9 bases identical to TRBD1. V lost 3 bases, J lost 4 bases, and 6 bases stayed unmatched. The length of the CDR3 is 16 residues. Germline V CDR1 and CDR2: LGHNA, YSLEER. This CDR3 reads CASSQGPDRGNEKLFF. CDR3 nucleotide sequence: TGCGCCAGCAGCCAGGGGCCGGACAGGGGTAATGAAAAACTGTTTTTT.

This clone was seen only once. This chain uses TRBV4-1 with TRBJ2-7, with D perhaps matching TRBD2 (6 bases). Germline CDR1 is MGHRA and CDR2 is YSYEKL. There are 14 residues in the CDR3. Trimming removed 3 bases from V and 3 bases from J, with 12 bases in between. The CDR3 nucleotides read TGCGCCAGCAGCCACGGTCGGGGGATCTACGAGCAGTACTTC. As protein: CASSHGRGIYEQYF.

The CDR3, as DNA: TGCGCCAGCAGTTCACAGGGTGCCGAGCAGTACTTC. It translates to CASSSQGAEQYF. This chain uses TRBV5-1 with TRBJ2-7, with D perhaps TRBD1 (6 bases). The germline V and J ends were trimmed by 5 bases and 6 bases, with 12 bases remaining between them. This CDR3 is built from 12 residues. From germline, CDR1 is SGHRS and CDR2 YFSETQ.

The V gene is TRBV28, the J gene TRBJ1-5; D not certain. V was cut by 7 bases and J by 5 bases, with 18 bases left in between. This CDR3 has 15 residues. The germline V gene encodes CDR1 MDHEN and CDR2 SYDVKM. The DNA for the CDR3 is TGTGCCAGCAACCGCCGTGGGGAGGGATATCAGCCCCAGCATTTT. Its protein is CASNRRGEGYQPQHF.

The chain joins TRBV7-6 to TRBJ1-1; 7 positions match TRBD1. V lost 5 bases to trimming and J lost 3 bases; unmatched junction nucleotides: 6. The CDR3 covers 14 residues. Germline CDR1 SGHVS, CDR2 FNYEAQ. The CDR3 coding sequence is TGTGCCAGCAGCCTCCTACAGGGGTACACTGAAGCTTTCTTT. Its translation is CASSLLQGYTEAFF.

The V gene is TRBV28, the J gene TRBJ2-7; 8 positions agree with TRBD1. The J segment lost 0 bases and the V segment lost 5 bases, leaving 9 bases of the junction unmatched. Germline V gene data show CDR1 as MDHEN and CDR2 as SYDVKM. The CDR3 has 16 residues. CDR3 bases: TGTGCCAGCAGTCCCGGGACAGGCAGGAGCTCCTACGAGCAGTACTTC. Translated: CASSPGTGRSSYEQYF.

This clone was seen a single time. The CDR3 DNA reads as TGCGCCAGCAGCTTGGCGGGGACCTCCTACGAGCAGTACTTC. Protein: CASSLAGTSYEQYF. V is TRBV5-1 and J is TRBJ2-7; either TRBD1 or TRBD2 may supply D (5 bases each). Trimming left V 0 bases short and J 0 bases short, with 7 bases between. The CDR3 has 14 amino acids. Germline CDR1 is SGHRS and CDR2 is YFSETQ.

The CDR3 sequence: CASSLALGNEKLFF. CDR3 in DNA: TGTGCCAGCAGCTTAGCCCTGGGAAATGAAAAACTGTTTTTT. This rearrangement joins TRBV7-2 to TRBJ1-4; D remains ambiguous. Trimming pared 0 bases from V and 5 bases from J, leaving 7 bases between. CDR3 size: 14 residues. Germline V gene sequence: CDR1 SGHTA, CDR2 FQGNSA.

This clone was seen a single time. The V gene is TRBV5-1, the J gene TRBJ1-3, with D hard to call. The germline gives CDR1 SGHRS, CDR2 YFSETQ. CDR3 length: 16 amino acids. Trimming took 1 base from V and 0 from J, leaving 11 bases between them. DNA of the CDR3: TGCGCCAGCAGCTTGCTGGCAGGACCCTCTGGAAACACCATATATTTT. The encoded protein is CASSLLAGPSGNTIYF.

The chain has TRBV4-3 and TRBJ1-2; TRBD1 is a possible D gene (5 bases). V shed 3 bases and J shed 4 bases, with 12 bases lying between them. Germline-derived CDR1 and CDR2 are LGHNA and YSLEER. The CDR3 consists of 14 residues. Written as DNA, the CDR3 is TGCGCCAGCAGCCACCCCGGTAGGGGCTATGGCTACACCTTC. Amino acids: CASSHPGRGYGYTF.